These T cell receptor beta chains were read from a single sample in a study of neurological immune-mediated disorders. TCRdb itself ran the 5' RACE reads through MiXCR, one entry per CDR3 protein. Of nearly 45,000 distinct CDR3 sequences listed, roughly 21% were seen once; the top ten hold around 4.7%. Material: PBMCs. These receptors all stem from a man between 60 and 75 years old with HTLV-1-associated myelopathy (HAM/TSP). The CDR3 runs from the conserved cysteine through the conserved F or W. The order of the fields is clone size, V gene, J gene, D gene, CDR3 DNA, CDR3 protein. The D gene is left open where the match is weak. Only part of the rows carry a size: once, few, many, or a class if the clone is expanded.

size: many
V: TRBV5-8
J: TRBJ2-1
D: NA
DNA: TGTGCCAGCAGCTTGTTCATCAAAACACTATCGGGGTACAATGAGCAGTTCTTC
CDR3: CASSLFIKTLSGYNEQFF

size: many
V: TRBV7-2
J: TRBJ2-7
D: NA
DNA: TGTGCCAGCAGCTCTACAGTTACGGGGGCCTACGAGCAGTACTTC
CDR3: CASSSTVTGAYEQYF

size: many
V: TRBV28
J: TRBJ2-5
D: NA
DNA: TGTGCCAGCAGCCCGGGCCTTCCCCAAGCCCAGTACTTC
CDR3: CASSPGLPQAQYF

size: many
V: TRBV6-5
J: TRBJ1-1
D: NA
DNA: TGTGCCACCAGTAGGTCCCCCTTAATGAACACTGAAGCTTTCTTT
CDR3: CATSRSPLMNTEAFF

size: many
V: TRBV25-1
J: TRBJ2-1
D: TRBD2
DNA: TGTGCCAGCAGTGACCAATGGAGGGGACTAGCGATCGACAATGAGCAGTTCTTC
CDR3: CASSDQWRGLAIDNEQFF

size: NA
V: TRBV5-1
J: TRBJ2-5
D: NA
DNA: TGCGCCAGCAGCTTGCAGGGCGATGGGACCCAGTACTTC
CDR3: CASSLQGDGTQYF

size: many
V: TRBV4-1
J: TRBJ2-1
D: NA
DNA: TGCGCCAGCAGCCAAGGGGGGAATGAGCAGTTCTTC
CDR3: CASSQGGNEQFF

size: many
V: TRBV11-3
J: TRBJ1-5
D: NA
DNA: TGTGCCAGCAGCTTAGCTGGGCCAGGTAATAGTTTGACCCAGCATTTT
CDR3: CASSLAGPGNSLTQHF

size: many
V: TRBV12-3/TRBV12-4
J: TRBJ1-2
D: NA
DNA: TGTGCCAGCAGGTCCACCGACAGACTTTATGGCTACACCTTC
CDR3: CASRSTDRLYGYTF

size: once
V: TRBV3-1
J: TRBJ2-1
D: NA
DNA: TGTGCCAACAGCCTCCTAGCTGGAGAGGGGAATGAGCAGTTCTTC
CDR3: CANSLLAGEGNEQFF

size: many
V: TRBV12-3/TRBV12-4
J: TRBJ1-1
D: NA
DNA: TGTGCCAGCAGAAGCAGATCGAACACTGAAGCTTTCTTT
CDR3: CASRSRSNTEAFF

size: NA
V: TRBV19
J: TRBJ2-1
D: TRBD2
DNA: TGTGCCAGCTCAAATGAGGCGGGAGCGGGAGTTTGGTACAATGAGCAGTTCTTC
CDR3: CASSNEAGAGVWYNEQFF

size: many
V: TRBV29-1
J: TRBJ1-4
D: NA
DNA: TGCAGCGTTGAAGAAGGATCGCGGAAAAATGAAAAACTGTTTTTT
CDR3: CSVEEGSRKNEKLFF